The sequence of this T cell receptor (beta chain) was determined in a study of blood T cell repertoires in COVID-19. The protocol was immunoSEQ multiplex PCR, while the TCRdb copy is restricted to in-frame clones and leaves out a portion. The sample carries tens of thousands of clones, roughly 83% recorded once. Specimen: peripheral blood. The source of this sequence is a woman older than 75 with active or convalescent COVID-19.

CDR3 sequence: CASSSGGGLTEQYF. The DNA for the CDR3 is TGTGCCAGCAGTAGTGGGGGGGGATTAACCGAGCAGTACTTC. The chain combines TRBV9 with TRBJ2-7; 7 nucleotides line up with TRBD2. This CDR3 spans 14 amino acids. The V gene end was trimmed by 5 bases and the J gene end by 6 bases; junction bases not matched to a gene: 11. Germline CDR1 and CDR2: SGDLS and YYNGEE.